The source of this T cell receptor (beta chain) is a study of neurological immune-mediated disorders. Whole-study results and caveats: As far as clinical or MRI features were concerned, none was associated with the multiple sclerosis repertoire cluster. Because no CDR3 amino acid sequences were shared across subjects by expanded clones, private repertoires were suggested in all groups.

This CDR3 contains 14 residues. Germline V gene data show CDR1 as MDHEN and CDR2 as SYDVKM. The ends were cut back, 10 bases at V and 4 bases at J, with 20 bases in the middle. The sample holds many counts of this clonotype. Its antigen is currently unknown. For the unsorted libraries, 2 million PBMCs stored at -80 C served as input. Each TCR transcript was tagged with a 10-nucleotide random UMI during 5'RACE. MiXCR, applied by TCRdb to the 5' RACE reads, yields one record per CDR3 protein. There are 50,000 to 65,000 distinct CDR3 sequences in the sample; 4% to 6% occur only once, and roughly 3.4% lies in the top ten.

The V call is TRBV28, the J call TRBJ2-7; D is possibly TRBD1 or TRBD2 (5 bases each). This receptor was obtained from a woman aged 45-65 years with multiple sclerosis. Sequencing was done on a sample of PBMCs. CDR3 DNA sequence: TGTGCCACCGTTGAGAGGGGCCTTAGTTACGAGCAGTACTTC. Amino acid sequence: CATVERGLSYEQYF.